The source of this T cell receptor (beta chain) is a study of vaccination and CD4 T cells after COVID-19. On the study more broadly: Everyone enrolled got two doses of BNT162b2 or mRNA-1273 vaccine. Cultures designated as controls were supplied with a CEFX pool, an HIV-1 Nef pool, or no peptide. Findings and caveats of the study: The rise in median SARS-CoV-2-reactive clonotypes, from around 20 to 38, was not significant.

CDR1 SGHVS and CDR2 FQNEAQ come from the germline V gene. The CDR3 covers 14 residues. Deletions cut 3 bases from V and 4 bases from J, with 12 bases between. CD4+ T cells that had been cultured provided DNA sequenced with the Oncomine TCR Beta short-read assay. TCRdb called the PCR reads again in MiXCR, with one record for every CDR3 protein. This table has about 26,000 distinct CDR3 sequences, roughly 40% appearing once. Indicated treatment: approximately 9-day PBMC culture with coronavirus spike peptide pools or control peptides (ViraFEST assay). IL-2 (around 10 IU/ml) and peptide pools (about 10 ug/ml) were added to cultures of approximately 2.2 million PBMCs per well. Concerning this clonotype: Its specificity is unknown.

The sequenced material came from CD4+ T cells from blood, cultured in vitro. This chain links TRBV7-8 with TRBJ1-1; weak D call: TRBD1 (5 bases). This receptor was identified in a human donor who had recovered from COVID-19. CDR3 protein: CASSFRGFGTEAFF. In DNA form, the CDR3 reads TGTGCCAGCAGCTTTAGGGGTTTCGGCACTGAAGCTTTCTTT.